Listed here are 13 T cell receptor beta chains from one sample, sequenced in a study of blood T cells in healthy people across ages. Alongside a J-beta primer mix, a sample-barcoded 5' primer served in a second PCR lasting roughly 6 to 12 cycles. One entry per CDR3 protein results from TCRdb running MiXCR on the 5' RACE reads. Of around 990,000 distinct CDR3 sequences listed, 20% to 25% were seen once; the top ten hold 0.65% to 0.95%. A further study also used this sample, focusing on T cells of mothers and their children.

Sequencing was carried out using blood. These TCRs come from a girl aged 2-9 years in good health.

The J gene is TRBJ2-4, the V gene TRBV12-3 or TRBV12-4, with TRBD2 identical over 7 bases. The CDR3 has 13 amino acids. Losses at the gene ends were 6 bases for V and 5 bases for J; bases not matched to a gene: 4. CDR3 region: CASSLLAENIQYF. CDR3 DNA sequence: TGTGCCAGCAGCCTGCTAGCGGAAAACATTCAGTACTTC.

The chain is built from TRBV4-1 and TRBJ2-2; D ambiguous. The CDR3 spans 15 residues. Germline CDR1 and CDR2: MGHRA and YSYEKL. Trimming took off 0 bases at V and 4 bases at J, with 9 bases between the two ends. The CDR3, as DNA: TGCGCCAGCAGCCAAGATTGGCCGGGCACCGGGGAGCTGTTTTTT. Translation gives CASSQDWPGTGELFF.

CDR3: CSARSPSYNEQFF. CDR3 sequence (DNA): TGCAGTGCTAGGTCCCCTTCATACAATGAGCAGTTCTTC. This sequence joins TRBV20-1 and TRBJ2-1; D gene unclear. The CDR3 is 13 residues long. The germline V and J ends were trimmed by 3 bases and 4 bases, with 10 bases remaining between them. Germline V gives CDR1 DFQATT, CDR2 SNEGSKA (reference sequence).

This sequence joins TRBV5-1 and TRBJ2-5, with a possible D match to TRBD1 (5 bases). CDR1 and CDR2 from the germline V gene are SGHRS and YFSETQ. V lost 5 bases and J 5 bases, leaving 25 bases between the germline ends. This CDR3 has 17 residues. The CDR3 DNA follows: TGCGCCAGCAGGAAGGGGTTGCGGAGTTCGGAGTTGGAGACCCAGTACTTC. Encoded protein: CASRKGLRSSELETQYF.

The chain uses TRBV20-1 and TRBJ2-7; TRBD2 aligns across 8 bases. This CDR3 contains 15 residues. Germline V CDR1 and CDR2: DFQATT, SNEGSKA (reference sequence). Trimming at V came to 1 base and at J to 3 bases, leaving 8 bases not matched to a gene. The CDR3 reads CSARGGAGASYEQYF. Here the CDR3 DNA reads TGCAGTGCTAGAGGTGGAGCGGGGGCCAGCTACGAGCAGTACTTC.

The rearrangement uses TRBV7-9 and TRBJ2-5, with TRBD1 as a possible D gene (5 bases). V was cut by 5 bases and J by 9 bases, with 13 bases left in between. The CDR3 extends over 12 amino acids. In germline, CDR1 is SEHNR, CDR2 FQNEAQ (reference sequence). CDR3: CASSEINRSQYF. The CDR3 region has the DNA TGTGCCAGCAGCGAAATAAACAGGTCCCAGTACTTC.

This clonotype was counted a few times. The chain combines TRBV9 with TRBJ1-1, with D possibly matching TRBD1 (5 bases). V was clipped by 5 bases and J by 6 bases, with 14 bases between them. Germline lookup yields CDR1 SGDLS and CDR2 YYNGEE. The CDR3 has 13 residues. The CDR3 nucleotides are TGTGCCAGCAGACCACCAGGGACGGCTGAAGCTTTCTTT. Protein: CASRPPGTAEAFF.

This clonotype was counted between two and nine times. The rearrangement links TRBV12-3 or TRBV12-4 to TRBJ2-5, with D unresolved. This CDR3 is 13 amino acids long. The ends were cut back, 5 bases at V and 5 bases at J, with 12 bases in the middle. CDR3 region: CASSPDQWETQYF. The CDR3 DNA follows: TGTGCCAGCAGTCCCGACCAGTGGGAGACCCAGTACTTC.

CDR3 sequence: CASSRTGTSGIQETQYF. CDR3 sequence (DNA): TGCGCCAGCAGCCGAACCGGGACTAGCGGGATACAAGAGACCCAGTACTTC. This sequence joins TRBV5-1 and TRBJ2-5; 13 nucleotides match TRBD2. CDR3 length equals 17 residues. The trim removed 4 bases at V and 2 bases at J, leaving 8 bases unmatched. CDR1 and CDR2 from the germline V gene are SGHRS and YFSETQ.

This clonotype was observed many times. The chain joins TRBV13 to TRBJ2-7; 8 positions match TRBD2. This CDR3 is built from 15 residues. Trimming cost V 0 bases and J 3 bases; bases outside gene matches: 4. The germline V gene encodes CDR1 PRHDT and CDR2 FYEKMQ (reference sequence). The CDR3 region has the DNA TGTGCCAGCAGCTTAGGCCGGGGGGGGCGCTACGAGCAGTACTTC. This translates into CASSLGRGGRYEQYF.

The chain recombines TRBV7-9 with TRBJ1-2; D is ambiguous. Germline-derived CDR1 and CDR2 are SEHNR and FQNEAQ (reference sequence). CDR3 size: 13 residues. Trimming took off 6 bases at V and 0 bases at J, with 8 bases between the two ends. The DNA of the CDR3 is TGTGCCAGCAGGATCAGTACTAACTATGGCTACACCTTC. Its protein is CASRISTNYGYTF.

The J gene is TRBJ1-1, the V gene TRBV13, with D tentatively TRBD1 (5 bases). CDR1 and CDR2 (germline): PRHDT, FYEKMQ (reference sequence). The ends were cut back, 5 bases at V and 11 bases at J, with 18 bases in the middle. CDR3 length equals 13 residues. The DNA of the CDR3 is TGTGCCAGCAGCCAGACAGTTTCCCCTGTGGCTTTCTTT. Translating gives CASSQTVSPVAFF.

This clonotype was observed a few times. The chain has TRBV20-1 and TRBJ2-3, with 11 bases fitting TRBD2. This CDR3 is 14 amino acids long. V lost 5 bases, J lost 5 bases, and 6 bases stayed unmatched. Germline V gene data show CDR1 as DFQATT and CDR2 as SNEGSKA (reference sequence). The CDR3 is CSAVLAGVGDTQYF. The CDR3 bases are TGCAGTGCTGTACTAGCGGGAGTTGGAGATACGCAGTATTTT.